The clone carrying this TCR beta chain was picked up one time. Its cognate antigen is unknown. The data are from a study of memory CD4+ T cells and cytomegalovirus serostatus. General observations from the study: The CMV-associated TCR signature appears largely within the CD4+ memory repertoire.

Assay used: immunoSEQ multiplex PCR; TCRdb lists only in-frame clones, some missing. The sample lists 64,000 or so clones; roughly four fifths were seen once. The sort gate was single viable CD3+CD4+CD8-CD45RO+ cells for memory CD4+ T cells. CMV serostatus came from serum IgG against pp150, pp28, p38, p52. V was trimmed by 0 bases and J by 3 bases, leaving 9 bases between them. Germline-derived CDR1 and CDR2 are GTSNPN and SVGIG (reference sequence). CDR3 size: 13 residues. This TCR came from an adult in good health and CMV-seronegative. The V gene is TRBV30, the J gene TRBJ2-7; D uncertain. What was sequenced was memory CD4+ T cells from blood. The CDR3 region is CAWSVARGYEQYF. The DNA of the CDR3 is TGTGCCTGGAGTGTAGCCAGAGGCTACGAGCAGTACTTC.